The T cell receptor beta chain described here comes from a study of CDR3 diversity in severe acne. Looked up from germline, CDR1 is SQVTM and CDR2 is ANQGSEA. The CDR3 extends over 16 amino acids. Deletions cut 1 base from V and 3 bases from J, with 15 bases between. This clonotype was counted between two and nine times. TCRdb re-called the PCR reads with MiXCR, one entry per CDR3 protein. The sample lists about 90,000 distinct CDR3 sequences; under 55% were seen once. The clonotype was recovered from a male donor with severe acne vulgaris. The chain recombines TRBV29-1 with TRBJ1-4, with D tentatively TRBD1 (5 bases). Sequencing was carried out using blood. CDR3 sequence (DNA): TGCAGCGTTGAAGTGGATTCGGGGCGGTCTAATGAAAAACTGTTTTTT. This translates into CSVEVDSGRSNEKLFF.